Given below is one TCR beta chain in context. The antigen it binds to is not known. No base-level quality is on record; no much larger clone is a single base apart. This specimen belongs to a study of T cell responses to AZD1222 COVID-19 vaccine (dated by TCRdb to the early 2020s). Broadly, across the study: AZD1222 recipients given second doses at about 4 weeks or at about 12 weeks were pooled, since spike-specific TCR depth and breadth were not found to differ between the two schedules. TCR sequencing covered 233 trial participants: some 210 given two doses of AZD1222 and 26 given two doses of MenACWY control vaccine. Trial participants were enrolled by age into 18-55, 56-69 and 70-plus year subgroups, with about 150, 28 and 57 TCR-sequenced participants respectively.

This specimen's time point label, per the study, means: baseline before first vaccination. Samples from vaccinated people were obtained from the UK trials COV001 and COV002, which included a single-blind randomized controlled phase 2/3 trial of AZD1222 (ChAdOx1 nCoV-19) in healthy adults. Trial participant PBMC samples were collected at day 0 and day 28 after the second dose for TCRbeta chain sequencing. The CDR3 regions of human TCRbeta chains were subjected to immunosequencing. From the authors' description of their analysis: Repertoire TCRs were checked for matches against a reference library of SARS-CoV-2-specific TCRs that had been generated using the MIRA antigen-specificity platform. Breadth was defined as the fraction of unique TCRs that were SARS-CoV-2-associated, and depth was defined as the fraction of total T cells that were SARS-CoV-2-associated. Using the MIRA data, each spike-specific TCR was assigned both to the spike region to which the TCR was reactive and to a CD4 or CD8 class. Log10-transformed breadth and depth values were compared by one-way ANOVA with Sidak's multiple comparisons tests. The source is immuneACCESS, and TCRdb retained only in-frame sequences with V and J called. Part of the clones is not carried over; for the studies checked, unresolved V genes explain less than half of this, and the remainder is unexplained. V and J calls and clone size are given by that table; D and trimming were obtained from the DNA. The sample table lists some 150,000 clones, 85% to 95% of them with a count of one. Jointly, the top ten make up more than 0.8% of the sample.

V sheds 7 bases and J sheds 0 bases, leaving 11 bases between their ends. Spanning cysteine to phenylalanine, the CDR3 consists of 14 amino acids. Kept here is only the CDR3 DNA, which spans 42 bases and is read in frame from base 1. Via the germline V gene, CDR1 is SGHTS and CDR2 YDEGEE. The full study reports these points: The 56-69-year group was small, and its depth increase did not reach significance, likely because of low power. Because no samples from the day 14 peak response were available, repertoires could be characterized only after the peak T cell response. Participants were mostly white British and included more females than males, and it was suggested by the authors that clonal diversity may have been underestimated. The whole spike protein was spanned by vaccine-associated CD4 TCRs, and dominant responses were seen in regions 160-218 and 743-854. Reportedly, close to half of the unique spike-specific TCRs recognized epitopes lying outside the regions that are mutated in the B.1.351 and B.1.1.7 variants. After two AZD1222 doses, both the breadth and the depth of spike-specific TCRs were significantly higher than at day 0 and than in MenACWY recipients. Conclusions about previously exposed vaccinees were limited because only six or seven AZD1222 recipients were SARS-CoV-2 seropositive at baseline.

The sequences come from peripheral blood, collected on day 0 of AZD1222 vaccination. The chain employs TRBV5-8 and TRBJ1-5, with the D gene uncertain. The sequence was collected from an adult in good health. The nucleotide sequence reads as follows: TGTGCCAGCGTACCGACGGATAGCAATCAGCCCCAGCATTTT. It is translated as CASVPTDSNQPQHF.